This T cell receptor (beta chain) was sequenced in a study of cytomegalovirus exposure and HLA in healthy donors. The PCR contained 60 Vbeta and 13 Jbeta primers. Clones were read by immunoSEQ multiplex PCR, and TCRdb kept only the in-frame ones, dropping some. Its table records approximately 190,000 clones. Overall study findings and caveats: The only immune exposure information that was available was CMV serostatus.

On this clone itself: No antigen is known for it.

Germline assignment: CDR1 MGHRA and CDR2 YSYEKL. This CDR3 spans 15 amino acids. Trimming cost V 6 bases and J 2 bases; bases outside gene matches: 9. Sequencing was carried out using PBMCs. This clonotype was sampled from a man aged 30 to 45 in good health and CMV-seronegative. The chain couples TRBV4-1 to TRBJ2-7, with TRBD2 matching 8 bases. The CDR3 protein is CASSLGLGLPYEQYF. Written as DNA, the CDR3 is TGCGCCAGCAGTCTGGGACTAGGGCTTCCCTACGAGCAGTACTTC.